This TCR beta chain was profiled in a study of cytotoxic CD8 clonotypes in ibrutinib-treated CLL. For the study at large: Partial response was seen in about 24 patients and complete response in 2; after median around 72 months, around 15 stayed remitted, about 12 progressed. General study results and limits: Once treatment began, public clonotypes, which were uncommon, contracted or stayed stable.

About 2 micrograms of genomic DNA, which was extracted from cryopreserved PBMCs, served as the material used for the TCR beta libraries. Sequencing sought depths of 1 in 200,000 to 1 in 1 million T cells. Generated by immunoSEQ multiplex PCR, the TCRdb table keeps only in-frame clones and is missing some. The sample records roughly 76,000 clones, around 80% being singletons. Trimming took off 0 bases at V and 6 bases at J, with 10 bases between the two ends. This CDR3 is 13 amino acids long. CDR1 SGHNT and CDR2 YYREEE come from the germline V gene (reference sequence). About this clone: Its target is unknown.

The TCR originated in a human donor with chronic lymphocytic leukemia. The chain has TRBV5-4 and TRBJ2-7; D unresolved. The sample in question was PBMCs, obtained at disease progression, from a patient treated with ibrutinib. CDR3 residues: CASSLAGGSEQYF. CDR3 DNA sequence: TGTGCCAGCAGCTTGGCTGGTGGTAGCGAGCAGTACTTC.